The present entry profiles one T cell receptor beta chain with its context. The table lists this clonotype with a few counts. The specificity of this receptor is unknown. The input lacks base qualities; no much larger clone sits a single base away. This sample was taken from a study of T-cell memory formation after mild COVID-19 (dated by TCRdb to about 2021). Describing the broader study: TCR sequence clusters from the two donors were largely donor specific. Two young, previously healthy adult volunteers made up the cohort, one male and one female. T-cell clones expanding and contracting after mild COVID-19 in two donors were tracked by longitudinal TCRalpha and TCRbeta repertoire sequencing. Study-wide findings and limitations: From day 15 to 85, contracting clones showed balanced CD4/CD8 phenotypes, whereas a second wave of clones that expanded from day 15 to 37 leaned towards CD4+. Contracting CD4+ clones appeared mostly in the CM and EM memory subsets, whereas CD8+ clones were enriched in EMRA. The detection of some responding clones in pre-infection memory suggests that pre-existing cross-reactive memory T cells joined the SARS-CoV-2 response. Only two mild cases were covered in the study, and larger cohorts including severe cases with pre-infection samples were considered necessary. Whether the second-wave clones peaking on day 37 were SARS-CoV-2 specific was not confirmed.

The run used an Illumina NovaSeq 6000. cDNA libraries for TCRalpha and TCRbeta were prepared by 5'RACE using constant-segment primers, with sample barcodes and unique molecular identifiers added. Trizol reagent was used to extract RNA from every sample. Libraries were amplified in two PCR steps, with a second sample barcode and Illumina TruSeq adapters added in the second step. Sequencing of libraries was performed on an Illumina NovaSeq with 2 x 150 bp paired-end reads. Per the original workflow: The reads were demultiplexed and collapsed into UMI-guided consensus sequences using migec v1.2.7. Using mixcr v2.1.11, the UMI consensuses were aligned to TRA and TRB V and J templates and assembled into clonotypes. A clonotype was counted as expanded or contracted only when both edgeR and NoisET called the clonotype significant, with the noise models trained on biological replicates. For edgeR calls, the thresholds were a false discovery rate-adjusted p below 0.01 and a log2 fold-change of 1. PCA with hierarchical clustering of max-normalized trajectories of the 1000 most abundant clonotypes was used as exploratory dynamics analysis. The CD4 or CD8 phenotype of responding clones was assigned using the separately sequenced CD4+ and CD8+ repertoires. TCRdb reprocessing: public reads trimmed at Q25 with fastp, clones called with MiXCR, in-frame beta chains kept. Every distinct CDR3 protein forms one entry, paired with its most common genes and DNA. What appears here as the V and J calls and clone size reflects TCRdb's work, not the paper's. This sample lists roughly 450,000 distinct CDR3 sequences; 18% were detected once. The top ten hold roughly 12% of the sample.

V loses 4 bases at its end and J loses 1 base; junction bases beyond the gene matches: 13. The CDR1 and CDR2 encoded by the germline V gene (reference sequence) are LGHDT and YNNKEL. Reading from cysteine to phenylalanine, the CDR3 counts 18 amino acids. The retained sequence is limited to the CDR3, 54 bases, with the frame set at the first base. Ficoll-Paque density gradient centrifugation was used to isolate PBMCs. The TCR was taken from an adult woman who had mild COVID-19 (a few samples of this study predate the infection). The sample titles of this study are shuffled in the database, so cell type and time point are left out; the donor was told from shared clones. Sequenced: PBMCs or a T cell subset sorted from them (not recorded which). The rearranged chain carries TRBV3-1 and TRBJ2-3; TRBD1 matches 8 bases in the middle. The sequenced DNA: TGTGCCAGCAGCCGAACCCCCAGCGGACAGGGCCGCACAGATACGCAGTATTTT. This is translated as CASSRTPSGQGRTDTQYF.